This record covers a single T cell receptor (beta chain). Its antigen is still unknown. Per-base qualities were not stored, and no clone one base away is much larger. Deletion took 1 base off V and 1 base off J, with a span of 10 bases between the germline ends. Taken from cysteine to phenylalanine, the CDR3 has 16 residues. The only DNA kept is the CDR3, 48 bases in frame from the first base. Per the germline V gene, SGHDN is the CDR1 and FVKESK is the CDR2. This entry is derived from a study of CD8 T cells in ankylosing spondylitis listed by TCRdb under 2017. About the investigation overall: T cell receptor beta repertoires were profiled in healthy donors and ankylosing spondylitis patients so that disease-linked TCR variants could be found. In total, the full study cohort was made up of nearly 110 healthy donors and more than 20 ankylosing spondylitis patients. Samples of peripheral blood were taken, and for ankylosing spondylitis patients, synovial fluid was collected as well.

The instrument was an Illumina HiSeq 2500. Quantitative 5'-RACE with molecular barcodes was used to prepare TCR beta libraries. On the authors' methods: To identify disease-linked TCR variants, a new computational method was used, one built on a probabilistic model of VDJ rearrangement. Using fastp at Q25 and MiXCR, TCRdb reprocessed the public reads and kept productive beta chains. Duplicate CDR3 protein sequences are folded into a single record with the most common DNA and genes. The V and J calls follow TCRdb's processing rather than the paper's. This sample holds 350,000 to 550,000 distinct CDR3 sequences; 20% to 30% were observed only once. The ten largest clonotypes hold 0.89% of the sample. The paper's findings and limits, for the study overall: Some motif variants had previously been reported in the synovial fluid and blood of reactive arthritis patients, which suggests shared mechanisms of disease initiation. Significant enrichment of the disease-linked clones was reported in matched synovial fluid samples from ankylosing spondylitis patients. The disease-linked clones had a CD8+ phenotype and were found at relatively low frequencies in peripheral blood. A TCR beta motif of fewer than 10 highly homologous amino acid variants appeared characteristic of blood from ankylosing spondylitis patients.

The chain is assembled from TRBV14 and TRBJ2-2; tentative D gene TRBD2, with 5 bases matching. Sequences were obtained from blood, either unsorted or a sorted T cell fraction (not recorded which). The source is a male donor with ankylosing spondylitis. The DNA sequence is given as TGTGCCAGCAGCCAAGGAATAGCGTGGAACACCGGGGAGCTGTTTTTT. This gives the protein CASSQGIAWNTGELFF.